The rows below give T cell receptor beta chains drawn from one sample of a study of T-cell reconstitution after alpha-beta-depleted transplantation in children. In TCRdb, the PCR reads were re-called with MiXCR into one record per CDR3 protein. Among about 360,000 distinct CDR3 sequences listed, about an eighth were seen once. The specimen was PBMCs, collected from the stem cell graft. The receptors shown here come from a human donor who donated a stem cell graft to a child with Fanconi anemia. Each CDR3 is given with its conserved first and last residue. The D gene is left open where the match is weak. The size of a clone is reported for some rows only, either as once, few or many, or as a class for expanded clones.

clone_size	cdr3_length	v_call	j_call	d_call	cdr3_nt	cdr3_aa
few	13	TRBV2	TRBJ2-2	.	TGTGCCAGCAGTGAGTGGATAACCGGGGAGCTGTTTTTT	CASSEWITGELFF
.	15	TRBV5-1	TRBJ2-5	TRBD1	TGCGCCAGCAGCCTAATATCGGGACAGGGAGAGACCCAGTACTTC	CASSLISGQGETQYF
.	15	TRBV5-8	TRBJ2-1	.	TGTGCCAGGAGCCCCGCGATCAGGGGTGGGAATGAGCAGTTCTTC	CARSPAIRGGNEQFF
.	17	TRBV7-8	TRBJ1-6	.	TGTGCCAGCAGCCCTAGGAGGGTTGGGTATAATAATTCACCCCTCCACTTT	CASSPRRVGYNNSPLHF
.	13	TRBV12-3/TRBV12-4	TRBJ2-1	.	TGTGCCAGCAGTTTAGTCGTGGGCTATGAGCAGTTCTTC	CASSLVVGYEQFF
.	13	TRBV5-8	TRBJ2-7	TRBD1	TGTGCCAGCAGCCGGGACAGGCTGCGGGAGCAGTACTTC	CASSRDRLREQYF
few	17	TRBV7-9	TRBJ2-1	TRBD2	TGTGCCAGCACCGGACTAGCGGGGGACCGCTCCTACAATGAGCAGTTCTTC	CASTGLAGDRSYNEQFF
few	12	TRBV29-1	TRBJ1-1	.	TGCAGCGTTGAATCAGGGGTCGCTGAAGCTTTCTTT	CSVESGVAEAFF
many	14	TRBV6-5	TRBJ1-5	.	TGTGCCAGCAGTTACAACGGGGACTATCAGCCCCAGCATTTT	CASSYNGDYQPQHF
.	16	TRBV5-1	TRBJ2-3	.	TGCGCCAGCAGCTCCCAGGACGGCTTCCTCACAGATACGCAGTATTTT	CASSSQDGFLTDTQYF
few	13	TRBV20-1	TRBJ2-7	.	TGCAGTGCTAACGGACCAATCCTCTACGAGCAGTACTTC	CSANGPILYEQYF
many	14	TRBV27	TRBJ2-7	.	TGTGCCAGCAGACTCAACCGGGCAGACCCAAGGGAGTACTTC	CASRLNRADPREYF
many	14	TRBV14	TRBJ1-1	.	TGTGCCAGCAGCCCTCGTGCAGGGAACACTGAAGCTTTCTTT	CASSPRAGNTEAFF
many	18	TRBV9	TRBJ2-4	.	TGTGCCAGCAGCGTAGAGCCCGGCGGATTGAAGAAGGAAAACATTCAGTACTTC	CASSVEPGGLKKENIQYF
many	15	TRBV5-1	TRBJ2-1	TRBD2	TGCGCCAGCAGCTACCTAGCGGGGGGTAGCAATGAGCAGTTCTTC	CASSYLAGGSNEQFF
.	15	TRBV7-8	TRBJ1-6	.	TGTGCCAGCAGCCTAGACAGACCTGATTATTCACCCCTCCACTTT	CASSLDRPDYSPLHF
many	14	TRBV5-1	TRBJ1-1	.	TGCGCCAGCAGCTTGAGATTGGGGAACACTGAAGCTTTCTTT	CASSLRLGNTEAFF
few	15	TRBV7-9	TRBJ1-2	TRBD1	TGTGCCAGCAGCCAGGGACAGAGAGAATACTATGGCTACACCTTC	CASSQGQREYYGYTF
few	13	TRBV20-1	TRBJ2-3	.	TGCAGTGCTGGGGGCCCCTGGGGAAATACGCAGTATTTT	CSAGGPWGNTQYF
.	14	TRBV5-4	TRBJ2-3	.	TGTGCCAGCAGCTTGGGAGGGGTGAGAGATACGCAGTATTTT	CASSLGGVRDTQYF
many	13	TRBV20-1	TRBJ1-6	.	TGCAGTGCTAGGGGGGGAATTAATTCACCCCTCCACTTT	CSARGGINSPLHF
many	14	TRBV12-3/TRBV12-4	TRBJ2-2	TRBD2	TGTGCCAGCAGACTAGCGGGGGCGAGCGGGGAGCTGTTTTTT	CASRLAGASGELFF
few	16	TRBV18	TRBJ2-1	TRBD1	TGTGCCAGCTCATTGGAGACCGGGACAGGGATAGATGAGCAGTTCTTC	CASSLETGTGIDEQFF
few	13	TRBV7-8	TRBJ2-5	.	TGTGCCAGCAGCCCAAGTCCTCCAGGGACCCAGTACTTC	CASSPSPPGTQYF
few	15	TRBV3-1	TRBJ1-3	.	TGTGCCAGCAGCCAGCGCGAAATCGGTCGAAACACCATATATTTT	CASSQREIGRNTIYF
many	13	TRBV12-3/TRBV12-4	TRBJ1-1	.	TGTGCCAGCAGTCTCCTATCGGATACTGAAGCTTTCTTT	CASSLLSDTEAFF
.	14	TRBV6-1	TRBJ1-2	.	TGTGCCAGCAGGCCAGACGGGGGCTACTATGGCTACACCTTC	CASRPDGGYYGYTF
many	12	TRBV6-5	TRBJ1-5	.	TGTGCCAGCAGAAATCTTAATCAGCCCCAGCATTTT	CASRNLNQPQHF
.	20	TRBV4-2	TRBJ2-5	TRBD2	TGTGCCAGCAGCCAGGGGTGGTGGACTAGCGGGGGAACTCCCCAAGAGACCCAGTACTTC	CASSQGWWTSGGTPQETQYF
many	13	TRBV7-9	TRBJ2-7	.	TGTGCCAGCAGCGAACAGGCAAACTACGAGCAGTACTTC	CASSEQANYEQYF
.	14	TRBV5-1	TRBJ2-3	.	TGCGCCAGCAGCTTCGGACAGAACACAGATACGCAGTATTTT	CASSFGQNTDTQYF
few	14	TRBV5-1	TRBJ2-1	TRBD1	TGCGCCAGCAGCTGGGACGGACAGGCCAATGAGCAGTTCTTC	CASSWDGQANEQFF
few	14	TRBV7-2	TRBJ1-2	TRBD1	TGTGCCAGCAGCTCCCCCGGGACAGGGAAAGGCTACACCTTC	CASSSPGTGKGYTF
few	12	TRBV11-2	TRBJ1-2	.	TGTGCCAGCAGCTTAGATGGTTCCGGCTACACCTTC	CASSLDGSGYTF
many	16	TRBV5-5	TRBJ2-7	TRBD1	TGTGCCAGCAGCTTGCCTGACAGGGCTCATTCCTACGAGCAGTACTTC	CASSLPDRAHSYEQYF
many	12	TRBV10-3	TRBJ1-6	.	TGTGCCATCAGTGTTGGGGGTTCACCCCTCCACTTT	CAISVGGSPLHF
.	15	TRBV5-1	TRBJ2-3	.	TGCGCCAGCAATTTCGGGTACGGGGACACAGATACGCAGTATTTT	CASNFGYGDTDTQYF